This entry describes one TCR beta chain. This sample is part of a study of blood T cell repertoires in COVID-19. Study as a whole: The origin of the acute and convalescent COVID-19 samples was the United States, Italy and Spain.

Authors' analysis steps: Counts of nucleated cells, estimated from reference gene primer amplification, were obtained. Repertoires were generated with immunoSEQ multiplex PCR, while TCRdb's copy carries only in-frame clones and drops some. That table furnishes V, J and clone size, whereas the DNA furnished D and trimming. The sample holds under 150,000 clones, roughly 76% seen once. V was pared by 0 bases and J by 6 bases, with 13 bases between. Germline-derived CDR1 and CDR2 are SGHRS and YFSETQ. The CDR3 sequence is 15 residues long. The sequenced material came from peripheral blood. The source of this sequence is a human donor with acute or convalescent COVID-19. The donor label of this sample is uncertain. V and J are TRBV5-1 and TRBJ1-5; D uncertain. This chain's CDR3 is CASSLAGDGIQPQHF. The CDR3 DNA is TGCGCCAGCAGCTTGGCCGGAGACGGAATTCAGCCCCAGCATTTT. Full variable domain (outside the CDR3, taken from reference TRBV5-1 and TRBJ1-5): KAGVTQTPRYLIKTRGQQVTLSCSPISGHRSVSWYQQTPGQGLQFLFEYFSETQRNKGNFPGRFSGRQFSNSRSEMNVSTLELGDSALYLCASSLAGDGIQPQHFGDGTRLSIL.